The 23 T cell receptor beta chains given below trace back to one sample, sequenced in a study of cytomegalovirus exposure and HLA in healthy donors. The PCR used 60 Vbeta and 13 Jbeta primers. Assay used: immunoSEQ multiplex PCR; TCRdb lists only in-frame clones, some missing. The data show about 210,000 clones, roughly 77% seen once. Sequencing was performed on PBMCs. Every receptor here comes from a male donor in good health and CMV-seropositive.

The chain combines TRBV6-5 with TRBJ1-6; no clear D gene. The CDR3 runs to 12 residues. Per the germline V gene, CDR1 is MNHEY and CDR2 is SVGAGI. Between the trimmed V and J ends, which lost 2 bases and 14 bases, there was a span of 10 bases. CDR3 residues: CASSYRGEALHF. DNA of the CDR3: TGTGCCAGCAGTTACCGCGGGGAAGCCCTCCACTTT.

CDR3 in amino acids: CAWTRQENTEAFF. The CDR3 DNA reads as TGTGCCTGGACGAGACAGGAGAACACTGAAGCTTTCTTT. The chain combines TRBV30 with TRBJ1-1, with D perhaps TRBD1 (6 bases). The CDR3 spans 13 residues. Trimming left V 4 bases short and J 1 base short, with 10 bases between. The germline V gene encodes CDR1 GTSNPN and CDR2 SVGIG (reference sequence). Full variable domain (remainder filled in from reference TRBV30 and TRBJ1-1): SQTIHQWPATLVQPVGSPLSLECTVEGTSNPNLYWYRQAAGRGLQLLFYSVGIGQISSEVPQNLSASRPQDRQFILSSKKLLLSDSGFYLCAWTRQENTEAFFGQGTRLTVV.

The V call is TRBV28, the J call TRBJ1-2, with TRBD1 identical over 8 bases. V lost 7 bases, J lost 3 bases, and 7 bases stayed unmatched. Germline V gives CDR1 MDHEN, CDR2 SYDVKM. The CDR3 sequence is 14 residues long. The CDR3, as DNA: TGTGCCAGCATGACTGGACAGGGTTACTATGGCTACACCTTC. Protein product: CASMTGQGYYGYTF.

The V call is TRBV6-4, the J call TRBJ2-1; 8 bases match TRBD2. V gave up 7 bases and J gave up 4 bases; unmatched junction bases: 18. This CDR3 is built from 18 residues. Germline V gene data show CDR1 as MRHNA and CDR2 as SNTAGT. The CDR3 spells CASISGTRNRRGYNEQFF. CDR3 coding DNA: TGTGCCAGCATTTCCGGGACTAGGAATCGTAGGGGTTACAATGAGCAGTTCTTC.

CDR3 coding DNA: TGTGCCAGCAGTTCCCCGGGACACCTTCCAGCCCTCCACTTT. It specifies CASSSPGHLPALHF. The V call is TRBV6-5, the J call TRBJ1-6; TRBD1 is a possible D gene (6 bases). The V gene's germline CDR1 is MNHEY and CDR2 SVGAGI. Between the trimmed V and J ends, which lost 4 bases and 14 bases, there was a span of 18 bases. The CDR3 spans 14 residues.

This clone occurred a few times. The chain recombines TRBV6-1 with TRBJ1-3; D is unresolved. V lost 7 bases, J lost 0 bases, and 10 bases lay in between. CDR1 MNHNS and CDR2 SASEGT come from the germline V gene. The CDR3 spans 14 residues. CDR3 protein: CASKDTDSGNTIYF. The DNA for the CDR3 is TGTGCCAGCAAAGACACCGACTCTGGAAACACCATATATTTT.

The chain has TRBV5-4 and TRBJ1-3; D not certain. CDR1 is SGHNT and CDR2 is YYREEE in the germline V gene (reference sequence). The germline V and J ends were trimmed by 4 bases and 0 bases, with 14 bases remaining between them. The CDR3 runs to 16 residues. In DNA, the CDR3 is TGTGCCAGCAGCCCGACTTCCCCAGCCTCTGGAAACACCATATATTTT. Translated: CASSPTSPASGNTIYF.

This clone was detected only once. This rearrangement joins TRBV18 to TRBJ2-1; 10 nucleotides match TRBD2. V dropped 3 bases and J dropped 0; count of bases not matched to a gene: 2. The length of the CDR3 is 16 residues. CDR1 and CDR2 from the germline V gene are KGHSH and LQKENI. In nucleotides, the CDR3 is TGTGCCAGCTCACCTCTAGCGGGGGACTCCTACAATGAGCAGTTCTTC. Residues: CASSPLAGDSYNEQFF.

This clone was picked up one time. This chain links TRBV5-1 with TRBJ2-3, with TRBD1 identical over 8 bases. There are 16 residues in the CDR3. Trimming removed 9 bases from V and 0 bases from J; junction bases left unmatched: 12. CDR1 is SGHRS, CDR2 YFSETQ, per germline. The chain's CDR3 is CATHRGDSTSTDTQYF. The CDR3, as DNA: TGCGCCACCCACAGGGGGGACAGTACTAGCACAGATACGCAGTATTTT.

The CDR3 reads CASSQDFGVGQPQHF. Written as DNA, the CDR3 is TGCGCCAGCAGCCAAGATTTTGGAGTGGGTCAGCCCCAGCATTTT. The rearrangement links TRBV4-3 to TRBJ1-5; D is ambiguous. Germline values: CDR1 LGHNA, CDR2 YSLEER. This CDR3 has 15 residues. Trimming left V 0 bases short and J 6 bases short, with 12 bases between.

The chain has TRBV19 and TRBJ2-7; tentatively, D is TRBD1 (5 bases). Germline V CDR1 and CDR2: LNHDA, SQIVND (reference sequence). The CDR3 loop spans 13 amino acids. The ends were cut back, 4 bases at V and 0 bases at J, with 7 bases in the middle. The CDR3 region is CASSKGASYEQYF. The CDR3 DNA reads TGTGCCAGTAGTAAAGGGGCCTCCTACGAGCAGTACTTC.

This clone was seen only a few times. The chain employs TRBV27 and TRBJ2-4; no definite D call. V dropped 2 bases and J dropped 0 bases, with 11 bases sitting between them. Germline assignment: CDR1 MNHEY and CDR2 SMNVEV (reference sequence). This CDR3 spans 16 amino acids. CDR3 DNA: TGTGCCAGCAGTTTACTGACAAGTCTAGCCAAAAACATTCAGTACTTC. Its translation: CASSLLTSLAKNIQYF.

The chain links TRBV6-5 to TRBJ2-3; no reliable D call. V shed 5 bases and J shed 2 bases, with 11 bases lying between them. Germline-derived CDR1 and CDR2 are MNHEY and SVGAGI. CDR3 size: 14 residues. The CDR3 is CASSPPEDTDTQYF. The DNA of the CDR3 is TGTGCCAGCAGTCCCCCCGAGGACACAGATACGCAGTATTTT.

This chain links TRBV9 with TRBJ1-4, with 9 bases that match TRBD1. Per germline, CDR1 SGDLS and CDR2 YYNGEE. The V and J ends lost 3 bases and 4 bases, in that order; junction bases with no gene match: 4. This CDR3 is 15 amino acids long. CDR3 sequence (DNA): TGTGCCAGCAGCGGGGGACAGGGCCTTAATGAAAAACTGTTTTTT. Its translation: CASSGGQGLNEKLFF.

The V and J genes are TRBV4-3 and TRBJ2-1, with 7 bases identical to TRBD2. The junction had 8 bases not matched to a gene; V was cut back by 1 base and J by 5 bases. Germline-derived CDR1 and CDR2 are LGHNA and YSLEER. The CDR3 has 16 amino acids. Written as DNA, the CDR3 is TGCGCCAGCAGCCAAGGCCGGGCTAGCGGCAACAATGAGCAGTTCTTC. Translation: CASSQGRASGNNEQFF.

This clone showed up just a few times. The CDR3 loop is CASSQDPAGSAPRGYTF. DNA of the CDR3: TGCGCCAGCAGCCAAGATCCCGCCGGGTCGGCCCCCCGGGGCTACACCTTC. The gene calls are TRBV4-1 and TRBJ1-2, with D unclear. The CDR3 loop spans 17 amino acids. Trimming pared 0 bases from V and 8 bases from J, leaving 22 bases between. Germline V lookup: CDR1 MGHRA, CDR2 YSYEKL.

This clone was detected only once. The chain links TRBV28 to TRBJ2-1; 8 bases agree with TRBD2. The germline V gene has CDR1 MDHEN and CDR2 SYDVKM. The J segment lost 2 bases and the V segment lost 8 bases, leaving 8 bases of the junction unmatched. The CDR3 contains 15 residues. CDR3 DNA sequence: TGTGCCAGCGGGGGGTCGGGGGGGGCCTACAATGAGCAGTTCTTC. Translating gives CASGGSGGAYNEQFF.

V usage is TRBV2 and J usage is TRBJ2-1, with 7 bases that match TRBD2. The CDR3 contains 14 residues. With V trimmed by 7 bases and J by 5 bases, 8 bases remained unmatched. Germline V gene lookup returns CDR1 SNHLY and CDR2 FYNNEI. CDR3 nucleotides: TGTGCCAGCAACGGGGCGGGGGATAACAATGAGCAGTTCTTC. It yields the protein CASNGAGDNNEQFF.

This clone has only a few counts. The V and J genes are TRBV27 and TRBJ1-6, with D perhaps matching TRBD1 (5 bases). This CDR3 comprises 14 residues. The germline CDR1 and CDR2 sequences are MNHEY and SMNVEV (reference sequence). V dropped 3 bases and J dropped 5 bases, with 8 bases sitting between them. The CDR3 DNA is TGTGCCAGCAGTTTGATCAGGGATAATTCACCCCTCCACTTT. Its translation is CASSLIRDNSPLHF.

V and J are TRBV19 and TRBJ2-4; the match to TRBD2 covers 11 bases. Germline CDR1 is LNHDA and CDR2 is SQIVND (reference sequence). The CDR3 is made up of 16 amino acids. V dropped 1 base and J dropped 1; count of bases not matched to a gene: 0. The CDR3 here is CASSIVAGGAKNIQYF. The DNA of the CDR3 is TGTGCCAGTAGTATAGTAGCGGGGGGGGCCAAAAACATTCAGTACTTC.

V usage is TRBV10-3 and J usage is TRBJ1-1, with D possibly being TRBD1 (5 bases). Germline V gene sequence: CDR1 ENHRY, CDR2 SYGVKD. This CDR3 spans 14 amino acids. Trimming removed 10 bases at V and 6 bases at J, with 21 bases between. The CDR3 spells CATEVRGGVAEAFF. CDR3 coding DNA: TGTGCCACCGAGGTAAGGGGCGGTGTAGCTGAAGCTTTCTTT.

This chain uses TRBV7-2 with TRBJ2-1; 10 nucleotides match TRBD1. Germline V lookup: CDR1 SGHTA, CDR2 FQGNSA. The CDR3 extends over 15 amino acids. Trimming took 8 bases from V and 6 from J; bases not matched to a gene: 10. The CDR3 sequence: CASQDRDRGSNEQFF. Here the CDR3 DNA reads TGTGCCAGCCAGGACCGGGACAGGGGATCCAATGAGCAGTTCTTC.

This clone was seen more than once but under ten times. CDR3 DNA: TGTGCCAGCGACGACCAACAGGACAGGATATTCCACGAGCAGTACTTC. Its protein product is CASDDQQDRIFHEQYF. This rearrangement joins TRBV2 to TRBJ2-7; 7 positions match TRBD1. Germline V gives CDR1 SNHLY, CDR2 FYNNEI. Germline trimming cut 8 bases from V and 5 bases from J; bases unmatched to any gene: 18. The CDR3 is 16 amino acids.